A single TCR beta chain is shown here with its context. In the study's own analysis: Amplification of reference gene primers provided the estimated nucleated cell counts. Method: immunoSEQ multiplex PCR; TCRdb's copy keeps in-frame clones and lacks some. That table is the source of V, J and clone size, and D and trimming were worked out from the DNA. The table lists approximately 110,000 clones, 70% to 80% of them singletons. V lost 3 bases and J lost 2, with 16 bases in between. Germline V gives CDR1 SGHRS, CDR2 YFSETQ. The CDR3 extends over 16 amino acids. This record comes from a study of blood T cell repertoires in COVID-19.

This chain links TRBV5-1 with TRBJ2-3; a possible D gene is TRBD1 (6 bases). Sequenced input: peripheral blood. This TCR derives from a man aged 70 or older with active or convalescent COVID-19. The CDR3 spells CASSYQWGLVTDTQYF. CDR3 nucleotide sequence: TGCGCCAGCAGCTACCAATGGGGGCTGGTCACAGATACGCAGTATTTT. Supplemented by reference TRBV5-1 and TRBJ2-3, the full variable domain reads KAGVTQTPRYLIKTRGQQVTLSCSPISGHRSVSWYQQTPGQGLQFLFEYFSETQRNKGNFPGRFSGRQFSNSRSEMNVSTLELGDSALYLCASSYQWGLVTDTQYFGPGTRLTVL.